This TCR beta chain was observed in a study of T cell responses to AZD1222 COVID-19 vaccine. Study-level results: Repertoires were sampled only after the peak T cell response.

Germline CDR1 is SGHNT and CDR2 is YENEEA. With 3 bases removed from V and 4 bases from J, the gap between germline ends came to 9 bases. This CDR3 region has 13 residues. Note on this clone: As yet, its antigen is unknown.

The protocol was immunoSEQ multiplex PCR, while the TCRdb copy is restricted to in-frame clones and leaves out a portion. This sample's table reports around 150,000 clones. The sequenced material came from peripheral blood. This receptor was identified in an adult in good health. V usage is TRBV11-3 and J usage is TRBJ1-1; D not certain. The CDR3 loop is CASSFTRGTEAFF. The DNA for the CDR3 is TGTGCCAGCAGCTTTACCCGGGGCACTGAAGCTTTCTTT.